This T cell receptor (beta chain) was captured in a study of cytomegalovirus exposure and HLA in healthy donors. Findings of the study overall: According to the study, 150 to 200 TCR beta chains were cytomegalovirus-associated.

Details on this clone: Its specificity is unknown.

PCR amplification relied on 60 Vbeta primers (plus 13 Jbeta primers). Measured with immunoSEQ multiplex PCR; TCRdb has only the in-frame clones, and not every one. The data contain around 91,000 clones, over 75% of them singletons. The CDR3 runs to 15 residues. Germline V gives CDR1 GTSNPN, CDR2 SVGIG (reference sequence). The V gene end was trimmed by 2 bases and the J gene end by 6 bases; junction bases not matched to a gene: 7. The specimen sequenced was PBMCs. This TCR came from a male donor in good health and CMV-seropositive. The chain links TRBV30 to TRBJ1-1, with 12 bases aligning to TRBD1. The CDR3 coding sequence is TGTGCCTGGAGTAAAAGGGACAGGGGGCGGTCTGAAGCTTTCTTT. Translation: CAWSKRDRGRSEAFF.